What follows are 5 T cell receptor beta chains derived from one specimen sequenced in a study of blood T cells in healthy people across ages. A sample-barcoded 5' primer and a J-beta primer mix were used in a second PCR of about 7 to 12 cycles. TCRdb ran MiXCR on the 5' RACE reads and lists one entry per CDR3 protein. This table holds fewer than 900,000 distinct CDR3 sequences, roughly 35% found once. Sequenced sample: blood. The receptor set was obtained from a young man in good health.

This chain joins TRBV12-3 or TRBV12-4 and TRBJ1-5, with D perhaps TRBD1 (5 bases). The germline V and J ends were trimmed by 4 bases and 2 bases, with 12 bases remaining between them. This CDR3 has 15 residues. The CDR3 sequence is CASSSGGEGNQPQHF. CDR3 coding DNA: TGTGCCAGCAGTTCGGGAGGGGAGGGCAATCAGCCCCAGCATTTT.

This clonotype was seen many times. The chain combines TRBV20-1 with TRBJ1-1, with a possible D match to TRBD1 (5 bases). CDR3 length equals 12 residues. Germline CDR1 and CDR2: DFQATT and SNEGSKA (reference sequence). Trimming stripped 3 bases from V and 8 bases from J, with 13 bases between. As DNA, the CDR3 is TGCAGTGCTAGGGCCGGGACCGCGGAAGCTTTCTTT. The encoded protein is CSARAGTAEAFF.

This clonotype was counted ten times or more. This chain joins TRBV6-5 and TRBJ2-3, with 7 positions matching TRBD2. V trimming: 6 bases; J trimming: 0 bases; junction bases outside the gene matches: 6. This CDR3 has 15 residues. Germline CDR1 MNHEY, CDR2 SVGAGI. CDR3 protein: CASRGSGDSTDTQYF. CDR3 sequence (DNA): TGTGCCAGCAGGGGGAGCGGGGACAGCACAGATACGCAGTATTTT.

This clonotype was detected a few times. CDR3 DNA sequence: TGCAGTGCGGGAGGGTTGACTGGAAACACCATATATTTT. Its protein is CSAGGLTGNTIYF. The V gene is TRBV20-1, the J gene TRBJ1-3; D is ambiguous. There are 13 residues in the CDR3. The germline V gene has CDR1 DFQATT and CDR2 SNEGSKA (reference sequence). V was shortened by 6 bases and J by 2 bases, with 11 bases between the two germline ends.

The chain is built from TRBV7-6 and TRBJ2-7; D might be TRBD2 (5 bases). The length of the CDR3 is 16 residues. Germline V gene lookup returns CDR1 SGHVS and CDR2 FNYEAQ. V lost 1 base and J 3 bases, leaving 16 bases between the germline ends. CDR3 sequence: CASSLGSGLANYEQYF. The DNA of the CDR3 is TGTGCCAGCAGCTTAGGTTCGGGTCTAGCTAACTACGAGCAGTACTTC.